This passage covers 7 T cell receptor beta chains from one sample sequenced in a study of T cell responses to AZD1222 COVID-19 vaccine. Clones were read by immunoSEQ multiplex PCR, and TCRdb kept only the in-frame ones, dropping some. The sample consists of under 150,000 clones, around nine tenths of them appearing once. The sequenced sample was peripheral blood, obtained 28 days after the second AZD1222 dose. Every receptor here comes from an adult who received the AZD1222 COVID-19 vaccine.

The chain links TRBV2 to TRBJ2-5, with TRBD2 matching over 7 bases. This CDR3 spans 14 amino acids. V was clipped by 3 bases and J by 4 bases; unmatched bases: 5. Germline CDR1 is SNHLY and CDR2 is FYNNEI. This chain's CDR3 is CASSDLGRGETQYF. The CDR3 DNA follows: TGTGCCAGCAGTGATTTGGGGAGGGGAGAGACCCAGTACTTC.

The chain joins TRBV9 to TRBJ2-2, with TRBD2 matching 12 bases. In germline, CDR1 is SGDLS, CDR2 YYNGEE. The V and J ends lost 0 bases and 6 bases, in that order; junction bases with no gene match: 12. The CDR3 spans 19 residues. The CDR3: CASSVGGRPSGGASGELFF. In DNA, the CDR3 is TGTGCCAGCAGCGTAGGGGGCCGTCCTAGCGGGGGGGCCTCCGGGGAGCTGTTTTTT.

V gene TRBV6-5 combines with J gene TRBJ2-1, with 10 bases lining up with TRBD1. In germline, CDR1 is MNHEY, CDR2 SVGAGI. The CDR3 is made up of 15 amino acids. V lost 7 bases and J lost 7; bases outside the gene matches: 10. CDR3 coding DNA: TGTGCCAGCACCCCTGCCGGGACAGGGGAGAATGAGCAGTTCTTC. Translating gives CASTPAGTGENEQFF.

The chain has TRBV28 and TRBJ2-5, with 10 bases identical to TRBD1. The CDR3 covers 14 residues. Germline CDR1 reads MDHEN; CDR2 reads SYDVKM. The J segment lost 4 bases and the V segment lost 4 bases, leaving 3 bases of the junction unmatched. For the CDR3, the DNA is TGTGCCAGCAGTTCCCGACAGGGGGCAGAGACCCAGTACTTC. Encoded protein: CASSSRQGAETQYF. Full variable domain (outside the CDR3, taken from reference TRBV28 and TRBJ2-5): DVKVTQSSRYLVKRTGEKVFLECVQDMDHENMFWYRQDPGLGLRLIYFSYDVKMKEKGDIPEGYSVSREKKERFSLILESASTNQTSMYLCASSSRQGAETQYFGPGTRLLVL.

This chain uses TRBV2 with TRBJ1-5, with TRBD1 identical over 7 bases. With 1 base clipped from V and 4 bases from J, the junction kept 4 bases outside the gene matches. Germline V gene lookup returns CDR1 SNHLY and CDR2 FYNNEI. The CDR3 length is 15 residues. The DNA for the CDR3 is TGTGCCAGCAGTGAAGTGCAGGGGGGGAATCAGCCCCAGCATTTT. Protein sequence: CASSEVQGGNQPQHF. Combining the CDR3 with reference TRBV2 and TRBJ1-5 gives the whole variable domain EPEVTQTPSHQVTQMGQEVILRCVPISNHLYFYWYRQILGQKVEFLVSFYNNEISEKSEIFDDQFSVERPDGSNFTLKIRSTKLEDSAMYFCASSEVQGGNQPQHFGDGTRLSIL.

This clone is a singleton in its sample. The rearrangement links TRBV14 to TRBJ1-2, with a possible D match to TRBD1 (5 bases). This CDR3 has 11 amino acids. The V gene's germline CDR1 is SGHDN and CDR2 FVKESK. The V gene lost 5 bases and the J gene lost 8 bases, with 9 bases spanning the gap. The DNA of the CDR3 is TGTGCCAGCAGCAAGGGGACGGGCTACACCTTC. It is translated as CASSKGTGYTF. The full variable domain, with the rest looked up from reference TRBV14 and TRBJ1-2, is EAGVTQFPSHSVIEKGQTVTLRCDPISGHDNLYWYRRVMGKEIKFLLHFVKESKQDESGMPNNRFLAERTGGTYSTLKVQPAELEDSGVYFCASSKGTGYTFGSGTRLTVV.

The chain joins TRBV6-5 to TRBJ1-6; D might be TRBD1 (5 bases). Trimming took off 8 bases at V and 8 bases at J, with 19 bases between the two ends. This CDR3 has 15 amino acids. Looked up from germline, CDR1 is MNHEY and CDR2 is SVGAGI. CDR3 in amino acids: CASGEGRFKYSPLHF. CDR3 DNA sequence: TGTGCCAGCGGGGAGGGACGCTTCAAATATTCACCCCTCCACTTT.